Listed below are T cell receptor beta chains from one sample, sequenced in a study of T cells in Graves' hyperthyroidism and ophthalmopathy. Each CDR3 protein is one row after TCRdb ran MiXCR on the multiplex PCR reads. The table includes about 290,000 distinct CDR3 sequences, 13% to 15% detected once. Source material: blood. The receptor set was obtained from a woman between 45 and 60 years old with Graves' hyperthyroidism that later progressed to Graves' ophthalmopathy. The CDR3 runs from the conserved cysteine through the conserved F or W. A D gene is named only where the DNA matches it firmly. Expanded clones get a size class; other rows say once, few or many, or leave the size out.

v_gene	abundance	j_gene	d_gene	CDR3aa	CDR3nt
TRBV3-1	NA	TRBJ2-3	TRBD1	CASSQDEGAGTDTQYF	TGTGCCAGCAGCCAAGATGAGGGGGCCGGCACAGATACGCAGTATTTT
TRBV6-1	many	TRBJ2-1	NA	CASSEEVERATYNEQFF	TGTGCCAGCAGTGAAGAAGTGGAGCGGGCGACCTACAATGAGCAGTTCTTC
TRBV20-1	many	TRBJ2-2	NA	CSATALRGGPENTGELFF	TGCAGTGCTACAGCACTCCGAGGCGGGCCTGAAAACACCGGGGAGCTGTTTTTT
TRBV4-2	few	TRBJ2-4	NA	CASSQDFAVTAKNIQYF	TGTGCCAGCAGCCAAGATTTCGCTGTTACGGCCAAAAACATTCAGTACTTC
TRBV6-1	NA	TRBJ1-1	TRBD1	CASIFPGQGEAFF	TGTGCCAGCATATTCCCGGGACAGGGAGAAGCTTTCTTT
TRBV6-1	NA	TRBJ2-1	NA	CASSEGQALYNEQFF	TGTGCCAGCAGTGAAGGGCAGGCGCTCTACAATGAGCAGTTCTTC
TRBV20-1	many	TRBJ2-1	NA	CSARESSYNEQFF	TGCAGTGCCCGCGAGAGCTCCTACAATGAGCAGTTCTTC
TRBV7-2	many	TRBJ2-7	NA	CASTRGGDPTGEQYF	TGTGCCAGCACTCGAGGAGGGGACCCAACGGGGGAGCAGTACTTC
TRBV20-1	many	TRBJ2-5	TRBD2	CSARERTSGRRGETQYF	TGCAGTGCTAGAGAACGCACTAGCGGGAGAAGGGGAGAGACCCAGTACTTC
TRBV30	many	TRBJ2-7	NA	CAWSLTGRSYF	TGTGCCTGGAGTCTTACCGGGCGATCGTACTTC
TRBV7-2	many	TRBJ1-2	NA	CASSPTGGDRYGYTF	TGTGCCAGCAGCCCCACCGGGGGGGATCGCTATGGCTACACCTTC
TRBV18	NA	TRBJ2-6	NA	CASSQTVLTDSAF	TGTGCCAGCTCACAAACAGTTCTTACGGATTCCGCTTTC
TRBV18	many	TRBJ1-5	NA	CASSLDVNQPQHF	TGTGCCAGCTCACTGGACGTAAATCAGCCCCAGCATTTT
TRBV5-6	NA	TRBJ2-2	TRBD1	CASSTTGYGTGELFF	TGTGCCAGCAGCACGACAGGGTACGGCACCGGGGAGCTGTTTTTT
TRBV5-1	few	TRBJ2-7	TRBD1	CASSLGATGASYEQYF	TGCGCCAGCAGCTTGGGGGCGACAGGGGCCTCCTACGAGCAGTACTTC
TRBV18	many	TRBJ2-1	TRBD2	CASSPIAGGLNEQFF	TGTGCCAGCTCACCTATAGCGGGCGGACTCAATGAGCAGTTCTTC
TRBV7-9	many	TRBJ2-5	NA	CASSLIGVGLTETQYF	TGTGCCAGCAGCTTAATCGGAGTAGGGCTGACGGAGACCCAGTACTTC
TRBV2	few	TRBJ2-5	NA	CASSEYEAFQYF	TGTGCCAGCAGTGAATATGAGGCCTTTCAGTACTTC
TRBV20-1	NA	TRBJ1-1	NA	CSADDSGGDTEAFF	TGCAGTGCTGATGACTCGGGGGGGGACACTGAAGCTTTCTTT
TRBV7-9	many	TRBJ2-7	NA	CASSQQMVSYEQYF	TGTGCCAGCAGCCAGCAGATGGTCTCCTACGAGCAGTACTTC
TRBV11-1	many	TRBJ2-5	TRBD2	CASSFSGSPYF	TGTGCCAGCAGCTTCAGCGGGAGCCCGTACTTC
TRBV12-3/TRBV12-4	many	TRBJ2-1	TRBD2	CASSFGGRAGEQFF	TGTGCCAGCAGTTTTGGCGGGAGGGCCGGAGAGCAGTTCTTC
TRBV28	many	TRBJ2-6	TRBD2	CASSLVLYGGVSGANVLTF	TGTGCCAGCAGTTTAGTCTTGTACGGGGGGGTCTCTGGGGCCAACGTCCTGACTTTC
TRBV2	many	TRBJ1-1	TRBD1	CASLLGQLNTEAFF	TGTGCCAGCCTGCTGGGACAGCTGAACACTGAAGCTTTCTTT
TRBV28	NA	TRBJ1-1	TRBD1	CASSFTGQGATEAFF	TGTGCCAGCAGTTTCACCGGACAGGGGGCCACTGAAGCTTTCTTT
TRBV7-6	NA	TRBJ2-2	NA	CASSLAGGSRTGELFF	TGTGCCAGCAGCTTAGCGGGCGGCAGTAGAACCGGGGAGCTGTTTTTT
TRBV6-2/TRBV6-3	NA	TRBJ1-2	TRBD1	CASTTGTAIFYGYTF	TGTGCCAGCACTACGGGGACAGCTATTTTCTATGGCTACACCTTC
TRBV5-5	many	TRBJ1-2	TRBD1	CASIMAQGGVNYGYTF	TGTGCCAGCATAATGGCTCAGGGGGGGGTAAACTATGGCTACACCTTC
TRBV5-1	many	TRBJ2-6	NA	CASSLGVSSGANVLTF	TGCGCCAGCAGCTTGGGAGTCAGCTCTGGGGCCAACGTCCTGACTTTC
TRBV28	many	TRBJ2-1	NA	CASSLFGTKSSYNEQFF	TGTGCCAGCAGTTTATTTGGGACCAAGAGCTCCTACAATGAGCAGTTCTTC
TRBV29-1	many	TRBJ2-2	NA	CSVDAGLNTGELFF	TGCAGCGTTGACGCAGGCCTTAACACCGGGGAGCTGTTTTTT
TRBV3-1	many	TRBJ1-1	NA	CASSQDHLGPAEAFF	TGTGCCAGCAGCCAAGATCATTTGGGTCCCGCTGAAGCTTTCTTT
TRBV5-6	NA	TRBJ2-7	TRBD2	CASSLVWGSSGNEQYF	TGTGCCAGCAGCTTGGTTTGGGGGTCTAGCGGGAACGAGCAGTACTTC
TRBV27	many	TRBJ2-6	TRBD2	CASSFRGLAGAGANVLTF	TGTGCCAGCAGTTTTAGGGGACTAGCGGGAGCTGGGGCCAACGTCCTGACTTTC
TRBV5-1	few	TRBJ2-2	TRBD1	CASSRGQGRTGELFF	TGCGCCAGCAGCAGGGGACAGGGGAGGACCGGGGAGCTGTTTTTT
TRBV14	few	TRBJ2-7	NA	CASTWGGEQYF	TGTGCCAGCACCTGGGGTGGCGAGCAGTACTTC
TRBV20-1	few	TRBJ1-5	NA	CSASSRNDQPQHF	TGCAGTGCTAGTTCCCGGAACGATCAGCCCCAGCATTTT
TRBV12-3/TRBV12-4	many	TRBJ1-4	TRBD1	CASSPGFAGGIEKLFF	TGTGCCAGCAGTCCCGGGTTTGCAGGGGGCATTGAAAAACTGTTTTTT
TRBV5-4	NA	TRBJ2-7	NA	CASSLARGQGGHEQYF	TGTGCCAGCAGCTTGGCAAGAGGCCAGGGAGGCCACGAGCAGTACTTC
TRBV7-9	once	TRBJ2-5	NA	CASSQTSRGWETQYF	TGTGCCAGCAGCCAGACTAGTCGTGGTTGGGAGACCCAGTACTTC
TRBV20-1	NA	TRBJ1-1	NA	CSAGVVGMNTEAFF	TGCAGTGCTGGGGTAGTAGGGATGAACACTGAAGCTTTCTTT
TRBV15	many	TRBJ1-1	TRBD1	CATSRDIDRVMNTEAFF	TGTGCCACCAGCAGAGATATAGACAGGGTGATGAACACTGAAGCTTTCTTT
TRBV5-6	few	TRBJ2-5	NA	CASSSSPGPQETQYF	TGTGCCAGCAGCTCTTCCCCGGGGCCTCAAGAGACCCAGTACTTC
TRBV19	NA	TRBJ1-4	NA	CASRGSTGLAEKLFF	TGTGCCAGTAGAGGATCCACAGGGCTAGCTGAAAAACTGTTTTTT
TRBV6-1	many	TRBJ1-2	NA	CASKIRFAGYGYTF	TGTGCCAGCAAGATCAGGTTCGCAGGCTATGGCTACACCTTC
TRBV5-1	many	TRBJ2-3	TRBD2	CASSSTGGAGLRVDTQYF	TGCGCCAGCAGCTCGACCGGTGGAGCGGGACTCCGGGTTGATACGCAGTATTTT
TRBV10-2	few	TRBJ1-2	NA	CASSEYPGANYGYTF	TGCGCCAGCAGTGAGTACCCAGGAGCTAACTATGGCTACACCTTC
TRBV20-1	few	TRBJ1-6	NA	CSASQAATYNSPLHF	TGCAGTGCTAGTCAGGCCGCCACCTATAATTCACCCCTCCACTTT
TRBV6-5	once	TRBJ1-2	TRBD1	CASVWDRGTDYTF	TGTGCCAGCGTTTGGGACAGGGGGACTGACTACACCTTC
TRBV3-1	few	TRBJ2-7	NA	CASSQRRYEQYF	TGTGCCAGCAGCCAAAGGCGCTACGAGCAGTACTTC
TRBV19	NA	TRBJ1-1	NA	CASSRGQTFLNTEAFF	TGTGCCAGTAGTAGAGGACAGACCTTTTTGAACACTGAAGCTTTCTTT
TRBV6-2/TRBV6-3	many	TRBJ2-7	TRBD2	CASSYWTSDRYEQYF	TGTGCCAGCAGTTATTGGACTAGCGATCGCTACGAGCAGTACTTC
TRBV27	many	TRBJ1-5	TRBD1	CASGTGGRSQPQHF	TGTGCCAGCGGGACAGGGGGCCGGAGTCAGCCCCAGCATTTT
TRBV13	many	TRBJ2-3	TRBD2	CASSARASGLRADTQYF	TGTGCCAGCAGCGCTCGGGCTAGCGGTTTGAGGGCAGATACGCAGTATTTT